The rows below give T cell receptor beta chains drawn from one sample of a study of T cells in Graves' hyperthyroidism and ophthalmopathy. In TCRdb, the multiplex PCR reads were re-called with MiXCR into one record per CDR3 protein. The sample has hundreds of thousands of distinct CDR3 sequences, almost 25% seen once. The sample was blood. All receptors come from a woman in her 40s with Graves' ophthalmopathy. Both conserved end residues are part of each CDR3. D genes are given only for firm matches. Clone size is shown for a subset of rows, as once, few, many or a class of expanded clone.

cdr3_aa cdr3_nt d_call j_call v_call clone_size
CASSLPVLENTIYF TGTGCCAGCAGTTTACCCGTCCTGGAAAACACCATATATTTT NA TRBJ1-3 TRBV28 many
CASSESQDRAETQYF TGTGCCAGCAGTGAATCTCAGGACAGGGCGGAGACCCAGTACTTC TRBD1 TRBJ2-5 TRBV6-1 many
CASSDPRRTGVTEAFF TGTGCCAGCAGTGATCCGAGGAGGACAGGGGTCACTGAAGCTTTCTTT TRBD1 TRBJ1-1 TRBV6-1 NA
CASMRRPYEQYF TGTGCCAGCATGCGGAGGCCCTACGAGCAGTACTTC NA TRBJ2-7 TRBV28 many
CATSVGIEGQTQYF TGTGCCACCAGTGTCGGGATAGAGGGGCAGACCCAGTACTTC NA TRBJ2-5 TRBV24-1 many
CATSDGAVKGAFF TGTGCCACCAGTGATGGGGCCGTAAAAGGGGCTTTCTTT NA TRBJ1-1 TRBV24-1 many
CASSMPGGLVEAFF TGTGCCAGCAGTATGCCCGGGGGGTTGGTTGAAGCTTTCTTT NA TRBJ1-1 TRBV28 medium-sized
CANSPGAEQSF TGTGCCAACAGCCCGGGAGCTGAGCAGTCCTTC NA TRBJ2-7 TRBV12-3/TRBV12-4 NA
CAWSGGEQYF TGTGCCTGGTCAGGGGGAGAGCAGTACTTC TRBD1 TRBJ2-7 TRBV30 NA
CASRRGAIAETQYF TGTGCCAGCCGGAGGGGGGCTATTGCGGAGACCCAGTACTTC NA TRBJ2-5 TRBV27 many
CASSTRTSGAETQYF TGTGCCAGTAGTACGCGGACTAGCGGGGCAGAGACCCAGTACTTC TRBD2 TRBJ2-5 TRBV19 many
CASSADRVGQPQHF TGTGCCAGCAGCGCTGACAGGGTAGGTCAGCCCCAGCATTTT TRBD1 TRBJ1-5 TRBV5-5 many
CASGVWGELETQYF TGTGCCAGCGGTGTTTGGGGAGAATTGGAGACCCAGTACTTC NA TRBJ2-5 TRBV3-1 NA
CATSRDPRKGLNTEAFF TGTGCCACCAGCAGAGACCCGCGTAAGGGGCTGAACACTGAAGCTTTCTTT NA TRBJ1-1 TRBV15 many
CSARTYRGLQQETQYF TGCAGTGCTAGAACCTACAGGGGACTCCAACAAGAGACCCAGTACTTC NA TRBJ2-5 TRBV20-1 NA
CASTGGRELWEQYF TGTGCCAGCACGGGCGGGAGGGAGTTGTGGGAGCAGTACTTC TRBD2 TRBJ2-7 TRBV6-1 NA
CASSIVHTATYEQYF TGTGCCAGTAGTATAGTCCATACTGCAACCTACGAGCAGTACTTC NA TRBJ2-7 TRBV19 NA
CASSAGYQETQYF TGTGCCAGTAGTGCGGGATACCAAGAGACCCAGTACTTC NA TRBJ2-5 TRBV19 many
CASSQPGTGGNTEAFF TGTGCCAGCAGTCAACCCGGGACAGGGGGAAACACTGAAGCTTTCTTT TRBD1 TRBJ1-1 TRBV28 many
CASSIARARGTGELFF TGTGCCAGTAGTATTGCAAGGGCTCGTGGCACCGGGGAGCTGTTTTTT NA TRBJ2-2 TRBV19 NA
CASSTRGRGYTEAFF TGTGCCAGCAGCACCAGGGGCCGGGGGTACACTGAAGCTTTCTTT NA TRBJ1-1 TRBV6-1 many
CASSFRTSDQETQYF TGTGCCAGCAGCTTCAGGACTAGCGACCAAGAGACCCAGTACTTC TRBD2 TRBJ2-5 TRBV12-3/TRBV12-4 many
CASRGLAGEEETQYF TGTGCCAGCAGGGGACTAGCGGGAGAGGAAGAGACCCAGTACTTC TRBD2 TRBJ2-5 TRBV12-3/TRBV12-4 medium-sized
CASSQPGQLYEQYF TGCGCCAGCAGCCAACCGGGACAGCTCTACGAGCAGTACTTC TRBD1 TRBJ2-7 TRBV4-1 many
CASSPIGLAGTYEQYF TGTGCCAGCAGCCCAATAGGACTAGCGGGAACCTACGAGCAGTACTTC TRBD2 TRBJ2-7 TRBV7-9 many
CASSQDWARGYEQYF TGTGCCAGCAGCCAAGATTGGGCCCGGGGCTACGAGCAGTACTTC NA TRBJ2-7 TRBV14 NA
CASSLGGLLAYEQYF TGTGCCAGCAGCTTGGGGGGACTCCTCGCCTACGAGCAGTACTTC NA TRBJ2-7 TRBV5-6 many
CASRTGCSVPYEQYF TGTGCCAGCCGAACTGGGTGTAGCGTTCCCTACGAGCAGTACTTC NA TRBJ2-7 TRBV7-8 many
CASGSQGGSNQPQHF TGTGCCAGCGGATCCCAGGGGGGAAGCAATCAGCCCCAGCATTTT TRBD1 TRBJ1-5 TRBV7-2 many
CASSFWTSGGYEQYF TGTGCCAGCAGTTTTTGGACTAGCGGAGGTTACGAGCAGTACTTC TRBD2 TRBJ2-7 TRBV12-3/TRBV12-4 many
CSARLLSGTSGGETQYF TGCAGTGCTAGATTGCTTTCCGGGACTAGCGGGGGGGAGACCCAGTACTTC TRBD2 TRBJ2-5 TRBV20-1 many
CASTGTARNTEAFF TGTGCCAGCACCGGGACGGCCCGGAACACTGAAGCTTTCTTT NA TRBJ1-1 TRBV12-3/TRBV12-4 NA